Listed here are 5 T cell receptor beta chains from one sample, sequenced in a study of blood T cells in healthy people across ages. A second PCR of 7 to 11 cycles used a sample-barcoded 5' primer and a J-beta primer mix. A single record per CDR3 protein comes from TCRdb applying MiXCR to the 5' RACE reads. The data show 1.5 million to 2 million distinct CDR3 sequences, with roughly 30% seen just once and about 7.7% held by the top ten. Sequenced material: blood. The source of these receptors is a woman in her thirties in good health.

CDR3 nucleotides: TGCAGCGTCCTCCACCTTTTAGGGAACACTGAAGCTTTCTTT. The encoded protein is CSVLHLLGNTEAFF. V usage is TRBV29-1 and J usage is TRBJ1-1, with no clear D. CDR1 and CDR2 (germline): SQVTM, ANQGSEA. The CDR3 is made up of 14 amino acids. Trimming pared 6 bases from V and 1 base from J, leaving 15 bases between.

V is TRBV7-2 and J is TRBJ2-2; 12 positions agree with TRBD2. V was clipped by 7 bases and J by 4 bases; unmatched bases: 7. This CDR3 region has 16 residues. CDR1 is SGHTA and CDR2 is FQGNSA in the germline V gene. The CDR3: CASTLQGLAGTGELFF. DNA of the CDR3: TGTGCCAGCACCCTGCAGGGACTAGCGGGCACCGGGGAGCTGTTTTTT.

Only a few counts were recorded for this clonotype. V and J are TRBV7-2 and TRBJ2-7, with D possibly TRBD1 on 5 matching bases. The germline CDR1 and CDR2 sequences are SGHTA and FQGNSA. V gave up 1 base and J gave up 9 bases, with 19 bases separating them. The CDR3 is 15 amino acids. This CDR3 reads CASSLGSGDSTRQYF. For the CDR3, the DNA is TGTGCCAGCAGCTTAGGATCCGGCGACAGCACTCGGCAGTACTTC.

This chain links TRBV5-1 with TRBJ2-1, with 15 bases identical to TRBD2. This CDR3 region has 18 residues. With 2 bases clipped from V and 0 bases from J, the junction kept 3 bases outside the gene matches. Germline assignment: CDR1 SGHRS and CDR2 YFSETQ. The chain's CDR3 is CASSFGTSGGSSYNEQFF. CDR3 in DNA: TGCGCCAGCAGCTTCGGGACTAGCGGGGGGAGCTCCTACAATGAGCAGTTCTTC.

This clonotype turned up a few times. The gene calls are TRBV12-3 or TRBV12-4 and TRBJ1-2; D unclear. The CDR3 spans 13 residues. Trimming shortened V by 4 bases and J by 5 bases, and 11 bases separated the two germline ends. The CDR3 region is CASSYGERYGYTF. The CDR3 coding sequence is TGTGCCAGCAGTTACGGGGAACGGTATGGCTACACCTTC.